The 19 T cell receptor beta chains given below trace back to one sample, sequenced in a study of preoperative IRX-2 immunotherapy in early breast cancer. Method: immunoSEQ multiplex PCR; TCRdb's copy keeps in-frame clones and lacks some. The table has more than 50,000 clones, approximately 94% seen once; the top ten hold 1.5% to 2%. Treatment of the sample: preoperative locoregional IRX-2 cytokine immunotherapy. The sample was collected from a patient treated with IRX-2 immunotherapy. The receptors shown here come from a human donor with breast cancer.

In this sample, this clone turned up once. The genes are TRBV20-1 and TRBJ2-3, with D possibly matching TRBD2 (5 bases). Deletions cut 6 bases from V and 9 bases from J, with 13 bases between. This CDR3 contains 11 residues. Germline values: CDR1 DFQATT, CDR2 SNEGSKA (reference sequence). CDR3 loop: CSAPLSDTQYF. The CDR3 DNA sequence: TGCAGTGCACCCCTTAGCGACACGCAGTATTTT.

The chain combines TRBV7-2 with TRBJ1-3, with D unresolved. The V and J ends lost 5 bases and 2 bases respectively, with 13 bases between them. The CDR3 is 15 amino acids. Germline V gene sequence: CDR1 SGHTA, CDR2 FQGNSA. The CDR3 spells CASSPSIGPGNTIYF. CDR3 DNA: TGTGCCAGCAGCCCCAGTATAGGCCCTGGAAACACCATATATTTT. The full variable domain, with the rest looked up from reference TRBV7-2 and TRBJ1-3, is GAGVSQSPSNKVTEKGKDVELRCDPISGHTALYWYRQSLGQGLEFLIYFQGNSAPDKSGLPSDRFSAERTGGSVSTLTIQRTQQEDSAVYLCASSPSIGPGNTIYFGEGSWLTVV.

The rearrangement joins TRBV10-2 to TRBJ2-3, with TRBD2 matching 10 bases. Germline values: CDR1 WSHSY, CDR2 SAAADI. V lost 8 bases and J lost 5; bases outside the gene matches: 13. The CDR3 runs 16 residues. CDR3 DNA: TGCGCCAGCCTTATTGGAGCGGGGGGGCAGGGAGATACGCAGTATTTT. Its translation is CASLIGAGGQGDTQYF.

This chain uses TRBV7-2 with TRBJ2-2; D ambiguous. V was shortened by 3 bases and J by 6 bases, with 5 bases between the two germline ends. CDR3 length: 12 amino acids. The germline V gene encodes CDR1 SGHTA and CDR2 FQGNSA. CDR3: CASSLPAGELFF. The CDR3 DNA is TGTGCCAGCAGCTTGCCGGCCGGGGAGCTGTTTTTT.

V and J are TRBV5-1 and TRBJ2-1, with unresolved D. V lost 4 bases to trimming and J lost 0 bases, with 11 bases between them. Germline assignment: CDR1 SGHRS and CDR2 YFSETQ. This CDR3 contains 15 residues. The chain's CDR3 is CASSLTSSSYNEQFF. For the CDR3, the DNA is TGCGCCAGCAGCCTGACCTCGAGCTCCTACAATGAGCAGTTCTTC.

V gene TRBV7-9 combines with J gene TRBJ1-4; 7 bases agree with TRBD1. Germline CDR1 is SEHNR and CDR2 is FQNEAQ (reference sequence). Losses at the gene ends were 4 bases for V and 4 bases for J; bases not matched to a gene: 3. The CDR3 length is 14 residues. The CDR3 loop reads CASSSGQDNEKLFF. The CDR3 DNA is TGTGCCAGCAGCTCTGGACAGGATAATGAAAAACTGTTTTTT.

J is TRBJ1-2 and V is TRBV30; tentatively, D is TRBD1 (5 bases). V was shortened by 0 bases and J by 4 bases, with 6 bases between the two germline ends. CDR1 GTSNPN and CDR2 SVGIG come from the germline V gene (reference sequence). The CDR3 extends over 12 amino acids. In DNA, the CDR3 is TGTGCCTGGAGTGTGGGGGGCTATGGCTACACCTTC. It codes for CAWSVGGYGYTF.

Concerning this clone itself: This CDR3 is missing its conserved last phenylalanine or tryptophan, likely due to a read error. The DNA is omitted, as the CDR3 cannot be located on it reliably, and the CDR3 follows TCRdb's listing. This rearrangement joins TRBV27 to TRBJ2-7; the tabulated D call, TRBD1, remains unverified against the DNA. Germline CDR1 is MNHEY and CDR2 is SMNVEV (reference sequence). The CDR3 is 11 amino acids long, termini counted. CDR3 protein: CASAGRPAGAN.

J is TRBJ2-6 and V is TRBV5-1, with D hard to call. This CDR3 has 16 amino acids. Trimming removed 1 base at V and 1 base at J, with 9 bases between. Germline V gene data show CDR1 as SGHRS and CDR2 as YFSETQ. CDR3 sequence reads: CASSLSFDSGANVLTF. CDR3 nucleotides: TGCGCCAGCAGCTTGAGTTTCGATTCTGGGGCCAACGTCCTGACTTTC.

The V call is TRBV14, the J call TRBJ2-7; D not certain. The germline V gene has CDR1 SGHDN and CDR2 FVKESK. CDR3 length: 14 amino acids. V dropped 0 bases and J dropped 6 bases, with 12 bases sitting between them. The CDR3 DNA reads as TGTGCCAGCAGCCAAGACCAGATTCCCTTCGAGCAGTACTTC. Translated, it gives CASSQDQIPFEQYF.

Here the CDR3 DNA reads TGTGCCAGCAGTGCGTTAATAGCAGGATCCGTCAGCGGGAGAAGAGACGAGCAGTTCTTC. Translated, it gives CASSALIAGSVSGRRDEQFF. V is TRBV27 and J is TRBJ2-1, with 8 nucleotides matching TRBD2. Per germline, CDR1 MNHEY and CDR2 SMNVEV (reference sequence). After removal of 5 bases from V and 10 bases from J, the junction contained 28 bases not matched to a gene. This CDR3 has 20 amino acids.

Only one count was recorded for this clone. The V call is TRBV29-1, the J call TRBJ1-1; 8 bases match TRBD1. V lost 6 bases to trimming and J lost 0 bases; unmatched junction nucleotides: 12. In germline, CDR1 is SQVTM, CDR2 ANQGSEA. The CDR3 length is 16 residues. CDR3 nucleotides: TGCAGCGTCCCCAGGGGGTCGACAGGGGTGAACACTGAAGCTTTCTTT. Protein sequence: CSVPRGSTGVNTEAFF.

CDR3 bases: TGTGCCAGTAGTCCCCTGGCCGGCCGCTACGAGCAGTACTTC. It yields the protein CASSPLAGRYEQYF. The chain combines TRBV19 with TRBJ2-7; D not resolved. Trimming removed 5 bases at V and 3 bases at J, with 14 bases between. CDR3 size: 14 residues. From germline, CDR1 is LNHDA and CDR2 SQIVND (reference sequence).

The chain is built from TRBV5-1 and TRBJ1-3; tentative D call: TRBD1 (6 bases). CDR3 size: 14 residues. Germline CDR1 SGHRS, CDR2 YFSETQ. V lost 0 bases, J lost 5 bases, and 9 bases lay in between. The CDR3 spells CASSLGTVRNTIYF. CDR3 nucleotide sequence: TGCGCCAGCAGCTTGGGGACAGTCCGAAACACCATATATTTT.

The genes are TRBV27 and TRBJ1-2; 7 bases agree with TRBD1. With V trimmed by 3 bases and J by 6 bases, 13 bases remained unmatched. The CDR3 is made up of 16 amino acids. CDR1 is MNHEY, CDR2 SMNVEV, per germline (reference sequence). The CDR3 DNA is TGTGCCAGCAGTTTCGGGAGGGTCCCAGGGGGAAATGGCTACACCTTC. Protein sequence: CASSFGRVPGGNGYTF.

The V call is TRBV2, the J call TRBJ2-2; TRBD2 aligns across 8 bases. The CDR3 contains 16 residues. Per germline, CDR1 SNHLY and CDR2 FYNNEI. J gave up 2 bases and V 8 bases, and 10 bases lay outside the gene matches. The CDR3 here is CASRGGLAGNTGELFF. The CDR3 nucleotides are TGTGCCAGCCGGGGGGGGCTGGCGGGAAACACCGGGGAGCTGTTTTTT.

The chain links TRBV25-1 to TRBJ2-1; D gene unclear. The V end was cut by 6 bases, the J end by 8 bases, with 23 bases between. Germline CDR1 reads MGHDK; CDR2 reads SYGVNS. The CDR3 has 16 amino acids. The CDR3 loop is CASSAIVAIRQDEQFF. CDR3 DNA sequence: TGTGCCAGCAGCGCAATTGTGGCGATCCGTCAGGATGAGCAGTTCTTC.

The chain uses TRBV18 and TRBJ1-5; no reliable D call. V was cut by 5 bases and J by 5 bases, with 7 bases left in between. Germline CDR1 and CDR2: KGHSH and LQKENI. This CDR3 is 12 amino acids long. The CDR3 nucleotides are TGTGCCAGCTCAGAGGCTGATCAGCCCCAGCATTTT. Protein: CASSEADQPQHF.

The chain links TRBV19 to TRBJ2-7, with D uncertain. The CDR3 totals 13 residues. Germline lookup yields CDR1 LNHDA and CDR2 SQIVND (reference sequence). Trimming took off 1 base at V and 6 bases at J, with 10 bases between the two ends. CDR3 in DNA: TGTGCCAGTAGTATAGGCATGAACGGCGAGCAGTACTTC. Translating gives CASSIGMNGEQYF.